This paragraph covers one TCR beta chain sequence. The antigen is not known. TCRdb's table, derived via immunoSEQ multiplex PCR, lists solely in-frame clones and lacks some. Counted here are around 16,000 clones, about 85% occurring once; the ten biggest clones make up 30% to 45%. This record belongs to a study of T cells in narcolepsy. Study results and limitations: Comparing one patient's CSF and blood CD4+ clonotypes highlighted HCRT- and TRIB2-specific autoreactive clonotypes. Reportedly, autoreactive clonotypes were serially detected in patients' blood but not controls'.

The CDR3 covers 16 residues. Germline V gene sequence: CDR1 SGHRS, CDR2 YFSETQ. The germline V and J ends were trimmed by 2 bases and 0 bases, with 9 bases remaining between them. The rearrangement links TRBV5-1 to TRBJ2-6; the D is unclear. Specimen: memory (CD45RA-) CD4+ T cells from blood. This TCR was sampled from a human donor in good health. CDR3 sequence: CASSFQSFSGANVLTF. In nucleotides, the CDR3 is TGCGCCAGCAGCTTCCAATCCTTCTCTGGGGCCAACGTCCTGACTTTC. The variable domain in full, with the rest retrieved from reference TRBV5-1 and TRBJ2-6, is KAGVTQTPRYLIKTRGQQVTLSCSPISGHRSVSWYQQTPGQGLQFLFEYFSETQRNKGNFPGRFSGRQFSNSRSEMNVSTLELGDSALYLCASSFQSFSGANVLTFGAGSRLTVL.